This T cell receptor (beta chain) was captured by sequencing in a study of shared clonotypes between healthy human individuals. General observations from the study: It was observed that 5% to 6.5% of naive CD4 clonotypes were shared across several donors. Naive subsets, compared against memory subsets, generally had larger estimated richness values. Non-shared clonotypes had lower generation probabilities than those shared by all four donors.

The method was immunoSEQ multiplex PCR; TCRdb's version includes in-frame clones alone and lacks a portion of them. This repertoire shows about 1.1 million clones, approximately 80% found once; its top ten account for 0.89%. The V end was cut by 6 bases, the J end by 7 bases, with 10 bases between. The CDR3 length is 11 residues. CDR1 and CDR2 from the germline V gene are DFQATT and SNEGSKA (reference sequence). Investigators divided CD4+ cells into CD45RA+ naive and CD45RA-negative memory subsets. With regard to this clone: Its target is unknown.

The clonotype originates from a man in his late teens or twenties in good health. Some clones in this sample may be carry-over from other donors' samples. This chain connects TRBV20-1 to TRBJ2-1; D remains ambiguous. The sample taken for sequencing was memory CD4+ T cells from PBMCs. Subset denoted: CD45RA-negative fraction. The CDR3 sequence: CSAHWWNEQFF. The CDR3 coding sequence is TGCAGTGCCCATTGGTGGAATGAGCAGTTCTTC.